The subject of this entry is one T cell receptor beta chain. The CDR3 totals 13 residues. Between the trimmed V and J ends, which lost 3 bases and 10 bases, there was a span of 10 bases. The V gene's germline CDR1 is SNHLY and CDR2 FYNNEI. The sample comes from a study of CD8+CD57+ T cells in acquired aplastic anemia. The overall study: Average DNA yield from sorted CD4+ and CD8+ cells was roughly 3 ug. Healthy donor sequencing depth: approximately 9.9 million CD4+, about 12 million CD8+ reads.

The template used for profiling TCR beta VDJ and CDR3 was genomic DNA. TCRdb fed the reads into MiXCR, producing one record per CDR3 protein. The data contain around 170,000 distinct CDR3 sequences, roughly half of them singletons. This clonotype originated in a human donor in good health. The gene calls are TRBV2 and TRBJ1-6; D is uncertain. Sequencing used sorted CD4+, CD8+, or CD8+CD57+ T cells (not recorded which) from PBMCs. The DNA for the CDR3 is TGTGCCAGCAGTGAGACTTTTCAATCACCCCTCCACTTT. Translating gives CASSETFQSPLHF. Drawing the rest from reference TRBV2 and TRBJ1-6, the complete variable domain is EPEVTQTPSHQVTQMGQEVILRCVPISNHLYFYWYRQILGQKVEFLVSFYNNEISEKSEIFDDQFSVERPDGSNFTLKIRSTKLEDSAMYFCASSETFQSPLHFGNGTRLTVT.